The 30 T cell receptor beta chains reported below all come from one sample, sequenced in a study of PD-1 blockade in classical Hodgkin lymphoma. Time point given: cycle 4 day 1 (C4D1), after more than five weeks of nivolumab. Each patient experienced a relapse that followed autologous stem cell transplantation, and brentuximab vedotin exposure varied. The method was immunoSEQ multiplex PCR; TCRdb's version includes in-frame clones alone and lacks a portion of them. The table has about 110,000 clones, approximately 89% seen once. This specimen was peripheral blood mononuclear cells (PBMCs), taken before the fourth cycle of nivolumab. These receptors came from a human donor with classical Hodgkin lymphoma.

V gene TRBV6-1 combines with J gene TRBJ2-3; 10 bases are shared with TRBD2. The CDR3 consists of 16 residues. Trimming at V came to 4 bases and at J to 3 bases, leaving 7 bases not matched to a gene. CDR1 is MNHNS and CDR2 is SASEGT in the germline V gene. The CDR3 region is CASSVGAGGMTDTQYF. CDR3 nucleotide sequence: TGTGCCAGCAGTGTGGGAGCGGGAGGGATGACAGATACGCAGTATTTT.

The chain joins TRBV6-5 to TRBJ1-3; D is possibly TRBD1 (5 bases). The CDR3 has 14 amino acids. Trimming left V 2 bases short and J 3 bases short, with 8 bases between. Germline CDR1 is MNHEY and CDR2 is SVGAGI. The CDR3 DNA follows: TGTGCCAGCAGTTACGGGACCGATGGAAACACCATATATTTT. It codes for CASSYGTDGNTIYF.

The CDR3 nucleotides are TGTGCCAGCGGGAGACAGGCCACTTACGAGCAGTACTTC. Translating gives CASGRQATYEQYF. J is TRBJ2-7 and V is TRBV28, with D perhaps TRBD1 (6 bases). Trimming took 8 bases from V and 4 from J, leaving 15 bases between them. This CDR3 is built from 13 residues. Germline V gene data show CDR1 as MDHEN and CDR2 as SYDVKM.

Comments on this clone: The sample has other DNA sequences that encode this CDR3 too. Written as DNA, the CDR3 is TGCGCCAGCAGCCAAGAGGCAGGGCGCTCCTACGAGCAGTACTTC. The encoded protein is CASSQEAGRSYEQYF. The J gene is TRBJ2-7, the V gene TRBV4-1, with a tentative D call TRBD1 (5 bases). Germline assignment: CDR1 MGHRA and CDR2 YSYEKL. The CDR3 is 15 amino acids. V was cut by 0 bases and J by 0 bases, with 9 bases left in between.

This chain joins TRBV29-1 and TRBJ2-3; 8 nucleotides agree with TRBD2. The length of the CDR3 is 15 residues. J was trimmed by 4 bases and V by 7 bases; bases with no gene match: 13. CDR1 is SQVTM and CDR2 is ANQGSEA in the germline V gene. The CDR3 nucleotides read TGCAGCGGTTCACTCGGGAGGGGGGGACCAGATACGCAGTATTTT. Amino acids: CSGSLGRGGPDTQYF.

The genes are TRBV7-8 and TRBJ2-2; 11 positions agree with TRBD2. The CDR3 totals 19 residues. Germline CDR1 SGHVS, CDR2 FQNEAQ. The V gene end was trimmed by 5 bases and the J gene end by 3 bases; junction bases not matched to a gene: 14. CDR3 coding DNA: TGTGCCAGCAGCGCTGGGGTAGCGGGAGGGCCTTTGGACACCGGGGAGCTGTTTTTT. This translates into CASSAGVAGGPLDTGELFF.

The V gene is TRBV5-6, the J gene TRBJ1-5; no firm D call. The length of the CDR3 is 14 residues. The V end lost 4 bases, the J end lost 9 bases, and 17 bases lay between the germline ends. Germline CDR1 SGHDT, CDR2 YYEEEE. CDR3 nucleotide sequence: TGTGCCAGCAGCCCAGGAACCCAATCATGGCCCCAGCATTTT. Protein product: CASSPGTQSWPQHF.

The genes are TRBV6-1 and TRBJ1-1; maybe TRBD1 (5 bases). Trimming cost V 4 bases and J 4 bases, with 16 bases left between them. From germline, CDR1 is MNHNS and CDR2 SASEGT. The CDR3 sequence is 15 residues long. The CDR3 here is CASSARAGSATEAFF. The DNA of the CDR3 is TGTGCCAGCAGTGCTCGGGCAGGGAGTGCCACTGAAGCTTTCTTT.

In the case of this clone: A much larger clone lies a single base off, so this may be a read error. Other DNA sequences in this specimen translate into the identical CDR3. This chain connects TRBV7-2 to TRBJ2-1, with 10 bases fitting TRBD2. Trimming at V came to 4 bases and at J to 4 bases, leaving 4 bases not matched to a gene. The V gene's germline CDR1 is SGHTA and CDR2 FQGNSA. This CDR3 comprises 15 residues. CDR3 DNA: TGTGCCAGCAGCTCGACTAGCGGGCCTTACAATGAGCAGTTCTTC. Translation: CASSSTSGPYNEQFF.

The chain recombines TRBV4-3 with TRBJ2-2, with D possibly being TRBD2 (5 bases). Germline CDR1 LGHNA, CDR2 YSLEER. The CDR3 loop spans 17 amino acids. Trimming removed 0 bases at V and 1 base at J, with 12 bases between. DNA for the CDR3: TGCGCCAGCAGCCAAGATGCTAACCGGGGGAACACCGGGGAGCTGTTTTTT. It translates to CASSQDANRGNTGELFF.

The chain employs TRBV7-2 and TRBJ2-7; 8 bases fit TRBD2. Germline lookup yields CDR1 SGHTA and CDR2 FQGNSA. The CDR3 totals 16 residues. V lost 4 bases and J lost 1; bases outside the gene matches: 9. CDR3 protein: CASSSTSASGSYEQYF. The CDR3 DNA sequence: TGTGCCAGCAGCTCTACTTCAGCTAGCGGGTCCTACGAGCAGTACTTC.

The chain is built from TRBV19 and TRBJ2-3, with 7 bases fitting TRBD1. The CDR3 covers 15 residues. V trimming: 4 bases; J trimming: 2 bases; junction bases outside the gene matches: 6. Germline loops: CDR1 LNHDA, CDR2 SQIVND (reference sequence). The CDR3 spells CASSKGGRITDTQYF. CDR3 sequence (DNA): TGTGCCAGTAGTAAAGGGGGCCGGATCACAGATACGCAGTATTTT.

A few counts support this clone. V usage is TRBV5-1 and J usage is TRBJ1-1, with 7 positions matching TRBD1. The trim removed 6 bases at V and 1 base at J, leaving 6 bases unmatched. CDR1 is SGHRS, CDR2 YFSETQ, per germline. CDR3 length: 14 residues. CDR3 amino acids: CASTRTGQNTEAFF. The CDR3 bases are TGCGCCAGCACCCGGACAGGACAGAACACTGAAGCTTTCTTT. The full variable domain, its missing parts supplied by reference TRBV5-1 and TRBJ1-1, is KAGVTQTPRYLIKTRGQQVTLSCSPISGHRSVSWYQQTPGQGLQFLFEYFSETQRNKGNFPGRFSGRQFSNSRSEMNVSTLELGDSALYLCASTRTGQNTEAFFGQGTRLTVV.

The CDR3 loop is CASSQEPSGRGETQYF. In DNA form, the CDR3 reads TGTGCCAGCAGCCAAGAGCCTAGCGGGAGGGGAGAGACCCAGTACTTC. The rearrangement links TRBV4-2 to TRBJ2-5; TRBD2 agrees at 12 bases. Germline CDR1 reads LGHNA; CDR2 reads YNFKEQ. With V trimmed by 0 bases and J by 4 bases, 3 bases remained unmatched. The length of the CDR3 is 16 residues.

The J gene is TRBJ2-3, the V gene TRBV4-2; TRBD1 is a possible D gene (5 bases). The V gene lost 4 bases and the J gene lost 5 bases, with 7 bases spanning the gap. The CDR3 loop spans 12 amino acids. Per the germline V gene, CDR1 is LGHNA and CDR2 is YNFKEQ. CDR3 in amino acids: CASSLRGDTQYF. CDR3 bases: TGTGCCAGCAGCCTAAGGGGAGATACGCAGTATTTT.

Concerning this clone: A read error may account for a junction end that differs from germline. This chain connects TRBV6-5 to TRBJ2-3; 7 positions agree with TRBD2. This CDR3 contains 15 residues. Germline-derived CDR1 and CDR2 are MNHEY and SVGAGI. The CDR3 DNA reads TGTGCCAGCAGTAGCGGGGAAGGGAGCAGAGATACGCAGTATTTT. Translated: CASSSGEGSRDTQYF.

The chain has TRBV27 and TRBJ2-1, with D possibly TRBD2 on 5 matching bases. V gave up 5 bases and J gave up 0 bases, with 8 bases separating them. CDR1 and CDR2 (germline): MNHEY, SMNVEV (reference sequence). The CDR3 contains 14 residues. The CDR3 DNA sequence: TGTGCCAGCAGTCGGAGGAGCTCCTACAATGAGCAGTTCTTC. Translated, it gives CASSRRSSYNEQFF.

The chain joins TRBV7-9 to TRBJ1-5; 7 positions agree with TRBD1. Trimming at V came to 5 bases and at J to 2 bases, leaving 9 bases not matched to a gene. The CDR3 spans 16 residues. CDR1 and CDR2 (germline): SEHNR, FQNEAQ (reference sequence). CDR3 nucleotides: TGTGCCAGCAGCCTAGGGGGCGCGGTCGGCAATCAGCCCCAGCATTTT. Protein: CASSLGGAVGNQPQHF.

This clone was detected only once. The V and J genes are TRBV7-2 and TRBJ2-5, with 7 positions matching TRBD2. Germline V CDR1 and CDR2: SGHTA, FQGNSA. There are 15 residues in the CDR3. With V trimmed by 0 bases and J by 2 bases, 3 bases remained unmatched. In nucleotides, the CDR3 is TGTGCCAGCAGCTTAGCGCTCGGGGGGCAAGAGACCCAGTACTTC. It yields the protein CASSLALGGQETQYF. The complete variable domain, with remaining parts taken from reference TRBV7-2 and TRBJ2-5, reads GAGVSQSPSNKVTEKGKDVELRCDPISGHTALYWYRQSLGQGLEFLIYFQGNSAPDKSGLPSDRFSAERTGGSVSTLTIQRTQQEDSAVYLCASSLALGGQETQYFGPGTRLLVL.

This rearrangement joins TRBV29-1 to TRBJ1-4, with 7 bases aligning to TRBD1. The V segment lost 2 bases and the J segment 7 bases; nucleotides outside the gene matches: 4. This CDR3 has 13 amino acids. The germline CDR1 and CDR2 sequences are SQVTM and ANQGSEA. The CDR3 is CSVETGAREKLFF. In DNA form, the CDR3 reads TGCAGCGTTGAAACAGGGGCCCGTGAAAAACTGTTTTTT.

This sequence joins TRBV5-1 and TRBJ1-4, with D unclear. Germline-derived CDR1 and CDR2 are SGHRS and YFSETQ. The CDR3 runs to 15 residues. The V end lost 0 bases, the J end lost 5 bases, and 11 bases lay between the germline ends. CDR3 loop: CASSLGSGLNEKLFF. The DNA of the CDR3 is TGCGCCAGCAGCTTGGGATCTGGGCTCAATGAAAAACTGTTTTTT.

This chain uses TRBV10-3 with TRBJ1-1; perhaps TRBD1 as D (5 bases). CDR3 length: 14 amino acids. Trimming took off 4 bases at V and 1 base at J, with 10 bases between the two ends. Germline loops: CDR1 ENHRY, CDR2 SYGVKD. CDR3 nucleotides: TGTGCCATCAGTGGAGGGACGGGGAACACTGAAGCTTTCTTT. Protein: CAISGGTGNTEAFF.

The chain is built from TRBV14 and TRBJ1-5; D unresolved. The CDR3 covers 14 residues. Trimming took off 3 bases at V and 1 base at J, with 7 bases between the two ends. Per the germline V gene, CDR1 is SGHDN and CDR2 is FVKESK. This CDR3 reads CASSQRGSNQPQHF. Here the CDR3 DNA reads TGTGCCAGCAGCCAGAGAGGGAGCAATCAGCCCCAGCATTTT. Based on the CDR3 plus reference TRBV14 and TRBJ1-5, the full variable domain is EAGVTQFPSHSVIEKGQTVTLRCDPISGHDNLYWYRRVMGKEIKFLLHFVKESKQDESGMPNNRFLAERTGGTYSTLKVQPAELEDSGVYFCASSQRGSNQPQHFGDGTRLSIL.

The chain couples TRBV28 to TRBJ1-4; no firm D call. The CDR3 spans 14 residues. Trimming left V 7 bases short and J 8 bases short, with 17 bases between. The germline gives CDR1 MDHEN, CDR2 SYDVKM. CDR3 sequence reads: CASTPSLVGEKLFF. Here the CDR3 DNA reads TGTGCCAGCACTCCTTCATTAGTAGGAGAAAAACTGTTTTTT.

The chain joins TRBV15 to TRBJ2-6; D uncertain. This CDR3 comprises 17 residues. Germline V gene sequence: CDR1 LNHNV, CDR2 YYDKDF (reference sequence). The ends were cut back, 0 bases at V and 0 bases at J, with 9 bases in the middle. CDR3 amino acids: CATSRERATSGANVLTF. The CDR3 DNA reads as TGTGCCACCAGCAGAGAAAGGGCGACCTCTGGGGCCAACGTCCTGACTTTC.

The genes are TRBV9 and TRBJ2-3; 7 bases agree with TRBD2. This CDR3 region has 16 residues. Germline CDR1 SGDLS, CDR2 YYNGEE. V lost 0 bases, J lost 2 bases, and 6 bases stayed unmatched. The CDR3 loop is CASSVGAGEVTDTQYF. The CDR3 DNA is TGTGCCAGCAGCGTAGGTGCGGGAGAGGTCACAGATACGCAGTATTTT.

This chain's CDR3 is CASSLTGANTEAFF. The DNA of the CDR3 is TGTGCCAGCAGCTTGACGGGGGCGAACACTGAAGCTTTCTTT. The chain recombines TRBV5-6 with TRBJ1-1, with D perhaps TRBD1 (6 bases). This CDR3 has 14 residues. Trimming removed 1 base from V and 1 base from J, with 8 bases in between. Germline V lookup: CDR1 SGHDT, CDR2 YYEEEE.

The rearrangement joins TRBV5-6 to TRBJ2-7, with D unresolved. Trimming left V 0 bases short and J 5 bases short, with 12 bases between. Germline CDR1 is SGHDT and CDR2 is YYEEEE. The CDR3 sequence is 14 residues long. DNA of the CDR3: TGTGCCAGCAGCTTGGGCCGGGTTTACCACGAGCAGTACTTC. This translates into CASSLGRVYHEQYF.

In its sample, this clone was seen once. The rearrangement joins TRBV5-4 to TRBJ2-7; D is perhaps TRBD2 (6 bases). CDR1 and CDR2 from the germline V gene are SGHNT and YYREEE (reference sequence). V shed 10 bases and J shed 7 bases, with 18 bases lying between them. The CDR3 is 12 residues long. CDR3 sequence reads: CALGTGRGEQYF. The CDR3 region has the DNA TGTGCCTTAGGGACTGGCCGGGGGGAGCAGTACTTC. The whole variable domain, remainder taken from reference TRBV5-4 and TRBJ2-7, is ETGVTQSPTHLIKTRGQQVTLRCSSQSGHNTVSWYQQALGQGPQFIFQYYREEENGRGNFPPRFSGLQFPNYSSELNVNALELDDSALYLCALGTGRGEQYFGPGTRLTVT.

CDR3 bases: TGTGCCAGTAGTATCGGGACAGGGCTTAACAATCAGCCCCAGCATTTT. Residues: CASSIGTGLNNQPQHF. V usage is TRBV19 and J usage is TRBJ1-5, with 9 bases that match TRBD1. V shed 3 bases and J 3 bases; nucleotides not matched to a gene: 6. CDR1 is LNHDA, CDR2 SQIVND, per germline (reference sequence). CDR3 size: 16 residues.